Following are 19 T cell receptor beta chains from one sample sequenced in a study of read filtering for tumor transcriptome and immune sequencing. This library used roughly 400 ng RNA and molecular barcoded adaptors spanning alpha/delta and beta/gamma chains. TCRdb itself ran the reads through MiXCR, one entry per CDR3 protein. The data show under 25,000 distinct CDR3 sequences, roughly 13% seen once. Sequencing was done on a sample of a population of CD138-negative cells sorted from bone marrow. Receptors originate from a donor at least 40 years old with multiple myeloma.

This clonotype has only a few counts. A much more abundant neighbour one base away suggests this may be a read error. The chain couples TRBV20-1 to TRBJ2-5; a possible D gene is TRBD2 (6 bases). This CDR3 region has 15 residues. The V gene's germline CDR1 is DFQATT and CDR2 SNEGSKA (reference sequence). V lost 2 bases, J lost 3 bases, and 16 bases lay in between. The CDR3 DNA sequence: TGCAGTGCTAGACTACCGGGAGAACATAAAGAGACCCAGTACTTC. It encodes CSARLPGEHKETQYF.

The sample holds many counts of this clonotype. The rearrangement links TRBV20-1 to TRBJ1-5; TRBD1 agrees at 10 bases. Trimming cost V 6 bases and J 4 bases; bases outside gene matches: 9. This CDR3 comprises 15 residues. Germline lookup yields CDR1 DFQATT and CDR2 SNEGSKA (reference sequence). The CDR3 bases are TGCAGTGCCTGGGGGGACAGGGGATCAAATCAGCCCCAGCATTTT. Translation gives CSAWGDRGSNQPQHF.

This clonotype occurred many times. The rearrangement uses TRBV2 and TRBJ1-6; D may be TRBD1 (6 bases). The V end was cut by 6 bases, the J end by 8 bases, with 26 bases between. The germline gives CDR1 SNHLY, CDR2 FYNNEI. The length of the CDR3 is 18 residues. Here the CDR3 reads CASRTIRRGPGMDSPLHF. The CDR3 region has the DNA TGTGCCAGCAGGACTATACGCAGGGGCCCGGGTATGGATTCACCCCTCCACTTT.

In its sample, this clonotype was seen many times. The chain carries TRBV19 and TRBJ1-5; TRBD1 matches at 10 bases. CDR3 length: 15 residues. V dropped 5 bases and J dropped 2; count of bases not matched to a gene: 3. Germline-derived CDR1 and CDR2 are LNHDA and SQIVND (reference sequence). CDR3 DNA sequence: TGTGCCAGTAGTGGGACAGGGGTAGGCAATCAGCCCCAGCATTTT. Protein sequence: CASSGTGVGNQPQHF. Drawing the rest from reference TRBV19 and TRBJ1-5, the complete variable domain is DGGITQSPKYLFRKEGQNVTLSCEQNLNHDAMYWYRQDPGQGLRLIYYSQIVNDFQKGDIAEGYSVSREKKESFPLTVTSAQKNPTAFYLCASSGTGVGNQPQHFGDGTRLSIL.

The V and J genes are TRBV12-3 or TRBV12-4 and TRBJ2-2; possible D gene TRBD2, 7 bases. Trimming took 6 bases from V and 2 from J, leaving 16 bases between them. This CDR3 region has 16 residues. The CDR3 coding sequence is TGTGCCAGCAGCCCTCGGGGGGCATTTAACACCGGGGAGCTGTTTTTT. This encodes CASSPRGAFNTGELFF.

The chain's CDR3 is CASSTPGTSAGELFF. DNA of the CDR3: TGTGCCAGCAGTACTCCCGGGACTAGCGCCGGGGAGCTGTTTTTT. The V call is TRBV12-3 or TRBV12-4, the J call TRBJ2-2; 10 bases align to TRBD2. This CDR3 is 15 amino acids long. With 5 bases clipped from V and 6 bases from J, the junction kept 6 bases outside the gene matches.

This clonotype was detected many times. This chain connects TRBV3-1 to TRBJ2-5; D call uncertain. This CDR3 region has 12 residues. V was shortened by 4 bases and J by 5 bases, with 8 bases between the two germline ends. Germline values: CDR1 LGHDT, CDR2 YNNKEL (reference sequence). The CDR3 DNA follows: TGTGCCAGCAGCCCAGACACGGAGACCCAGTACTTC. Protein: CASSPDTETQYF.

The CDR3 is CASRRTGYGTGELFF. For the CDR3, the DNA is TGTGCCAGCAGGAGGACAGGGTATGGGACCGGGGAGCTGTTTTTT. V is TRBV6-5 and J is TRBJ2-2, with 8 nucleotides matching TRBD1. Per the germline V gene, CDR1 is MNHEY and CDR2 is SVGAGI. V was pared by 6 bases and J by 5 bases, with 8 bases of the junction left unmatched. The CDR3 is made up of 15 amino acids.

This clonotype was found many times. The chain combines TRBV18 with TRBJ1-5; D possibly corresponds to TRBD1 (6 bases). Germline loops: CDR1 KGHSH, CDR2 LQKENI. The CDR3 covers 15 residues. Trimming took 4 bases from V and 3 from J, leaving 13 bases between them. The CDR3 is CASSQLGQFNQPQHF. In nucleotides, the CDR3 is TGTGCCAGCTCACAACTGGGACAATTCAATCAGCCCCAGCATTTT.

This clonotype showed up many times. The chain uses TRBV30 and TRBJ2-7; D assignment may be TRBD1 or TRBD2 (5 bases each). Germline CDR1 reads GTSNPN; CDR2 reads SVGIG (reference sequence). The CDR3 spans 13 residues. Trimming pared 0 bases from V and 0 bases from J, leaving 6 bases between. For the CDR3, the DNA is TGTGCCTGGAGTGTTGGGGGCTCCTACGAGCAGTACTTC. Its protein is CAWSVGGSYEQYF.

The gene calls are TRBV6-2 or TRBV6-3 and TRBJ1-5; D not resolved. CDR1 is MNHEY, CDR2 SVGEGT, per germline. Trimming cost V 1 base and J 5 bases, with 6 bases left between them. CDR3 length: 13 residues. The CDR3 protein is CASSYYNYQPQHF. Here the CDR3 DNA reads TGTGCCAGCAGTTACTACAACTATCAGCCCCAGCATTTT.

This clonotype has a count of ten or more. This rearrangement joins TRBV19 to TRBJ2-7; D gene unclear. Trimming removed 5 bases at V and 0 bases at J, with 8 bases between. The CDR3 is 13 residues long. CDR1 is LNHDA, CDR2 SQIVND, per germline (reference sequence). The CDR3 here is CASSPRYSYEQYF. The CDR3 DNA is TGTGCCAGTAGTCCTCGATACTCCTACGAGCAGTACTTC.

J is TRBJ2-1 and V is TRBV12-3 or TRBV12-4, with no clear D. This CDR3 is built from 15 residues. The V gene lost 8 bases and the J gene lost 10 bases, with 24 bases spanning the gap. CDR3 protein: CASSIGLTPDGEQFF. CDR3 nucleotide sequence: TGTGCCAGCTCGATAGGGCTAACCCCCGACGGCGAGCAGTTCTTC.

This clonotype was seen at least ten times. The CDR3 region is CSVEVGSGGNQFF. Written as DNA, the CDR3 is TGCAGCGTTGAAGTTGGATCGGGAGGTAACCAGTTCTTC. This chain links TRBV29-1 with TRBJ2-1, with TRBD2 matching 7 bases. This CDR3 has 13 residues. CDR1 is SQVTM and CDR2 is ANQGSEA in the germline V gene. With V trimmed by 1 base and J by 13 bases, 10 bases remained unmatched.

There are many counts of this clonotype. The chain links TRBV2 to TRBJ1-6; D call uncertain. The CDR3 is 10 amino acids. CDR1 and CDR2 from the germline V gene are SNHLY and FYNNEI. V was shortened by 3 bases and J by 14 bases, with 5 bases between the two germline ends. The CDR3 reads CASSDISLHF. The CDR3 nucleotides are TGTGCCAGCAGTGACATATCCCTCCACTTT.

This clonotype was counted many times. The gene calls are TRBV11-2 and TRBJ2-3; the D gene is possibly TRBD2 (5 bases). Germline CDR1 reads SGHAT; CDR2 reads FQNNGV. Trimming stripped 4 bases from V and 5 bases from J, with 13 bases between. The CDR3 runs 14 residues. Here the CDR3 DNA reads TGTGCCAGCAGCTCATCTTCGGGGTTAGATACGCAGTATTTT. Amino acid sequence: CASSSSSGLDTQYF. The whole variable domain, filled in from reference TRBV11-2 and TRBJ2-3, reads EAGVAQSPRYKIIEKRQSVAFWCNPISGHATLYWYQQILGQGPKLLIQFQNNGVVDDSQLPKDRFSAERLKGVDSTLKIQPAKLEDSAVYLCASSSSSGLDTQYFGPGTRLTVL.

A word on this clonotype: A far larger clone is a single base away, which makes a read error likely. The chain recombines TRBV3-1 with TRBJ1-6; D not certain. The J call may be faulty, since TRBJ1-1 better matches the DNA end. Germline values: CDR1 LGHDT, CDR2 YNNKEL (reference sequence). The CDR3 contains 13 residues. CDR3 sequence: CASKGRSNAEAFF. CDR3 DNA: TGTGCCAGCAAAGGCAGATCGAACGCTGAAGCTTTCTTT.

This clonotype was picked up many times. The chain employs TRBV6-2 or TRBV6-3 and TRBJ2-1; 9 bases map to TRBD2. CDR1 is MNHEY and CDR2 is SVGEGT in the germline V gene. The CDR3 has 15 amino acids. Trimming cost V 7 bases and J 0 bases; bases outside gene matches: 4. Written as DNA, the CDR3 is TGTGCCAGCACCCAGACTAGCGGCTCCTACAATGAGCAGTTCTTC. As protein: CASTQTSGSYNEQFF.

This clonotype was detected only a few times. The chain couples TRBV4-1 to TRBJ2-1; tentatively, D is TRBD1 (6 bases). Deletions cut 2 bases from V and 6 bases from J, with 11 bases between. This CDR3 is built from 14 residues. Germline assignment: CDR1 MGHRA and CDR2 YSYEKL. CDR3 sequence (DNA): TGCGCCAGCAGCCAATCCACAGGGCTCAATGAGCAGTTCTTC. This gives the protein CASSQSTGLNEQFF.